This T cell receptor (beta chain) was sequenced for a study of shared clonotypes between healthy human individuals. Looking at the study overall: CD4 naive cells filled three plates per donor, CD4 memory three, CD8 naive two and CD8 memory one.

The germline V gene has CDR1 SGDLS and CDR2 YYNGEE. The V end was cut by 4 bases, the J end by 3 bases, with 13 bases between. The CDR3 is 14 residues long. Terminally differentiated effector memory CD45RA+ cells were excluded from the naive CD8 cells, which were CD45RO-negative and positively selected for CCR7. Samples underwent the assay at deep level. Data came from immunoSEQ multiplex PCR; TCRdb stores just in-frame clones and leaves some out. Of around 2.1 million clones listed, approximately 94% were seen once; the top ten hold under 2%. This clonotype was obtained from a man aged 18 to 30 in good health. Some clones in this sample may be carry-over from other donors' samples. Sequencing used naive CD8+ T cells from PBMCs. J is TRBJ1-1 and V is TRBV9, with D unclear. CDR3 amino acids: CASSPSGGDTEAFF. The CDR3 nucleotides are TGTGCCAGCAGCCCCTCGGGCGGAGACACTGAAGCTTTCTTT.